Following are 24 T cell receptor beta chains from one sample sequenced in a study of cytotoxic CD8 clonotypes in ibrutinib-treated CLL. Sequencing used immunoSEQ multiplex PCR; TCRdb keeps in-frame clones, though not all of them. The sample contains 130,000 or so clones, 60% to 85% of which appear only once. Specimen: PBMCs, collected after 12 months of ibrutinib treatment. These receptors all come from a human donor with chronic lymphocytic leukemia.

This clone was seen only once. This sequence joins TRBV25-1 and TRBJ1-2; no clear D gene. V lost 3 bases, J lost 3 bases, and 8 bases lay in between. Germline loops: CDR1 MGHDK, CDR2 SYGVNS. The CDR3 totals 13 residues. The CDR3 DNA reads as TGTGCCAGCAGTGACAGATGGGACTATGGCTACACCTTC. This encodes CASSDRWDYGYTF.

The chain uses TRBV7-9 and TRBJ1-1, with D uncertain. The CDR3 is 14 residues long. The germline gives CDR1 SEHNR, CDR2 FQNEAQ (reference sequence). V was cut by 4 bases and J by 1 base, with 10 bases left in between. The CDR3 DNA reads TGTGCCAGCAGCTGGGCTGGACGGAACACTGAAGCTTTCTTT. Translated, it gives CASSWAGRNTEAFF. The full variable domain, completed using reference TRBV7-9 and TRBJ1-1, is DTGVSQNPRHKITKRGQNVTFRCDPISEHNRLYWYRQTLGQGPEFLTYFQNEAQLEKSRLLSDRFSAERPKGSFSTLEIQRTEQGDSAMYLCASSWAGRNTEAFFGQGTRLTVV.

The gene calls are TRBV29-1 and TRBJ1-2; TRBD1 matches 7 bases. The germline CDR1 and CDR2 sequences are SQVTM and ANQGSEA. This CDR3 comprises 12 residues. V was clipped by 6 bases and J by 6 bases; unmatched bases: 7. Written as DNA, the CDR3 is TGCAGCGTAAATAGACAGGGCCATGGCTACACCTTC. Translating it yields CSVNRQGHGYTF.

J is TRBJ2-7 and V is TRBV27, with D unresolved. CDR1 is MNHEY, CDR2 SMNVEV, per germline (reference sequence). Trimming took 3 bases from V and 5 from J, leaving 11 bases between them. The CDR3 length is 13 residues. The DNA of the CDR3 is TGTGCCAGCAGTTTCTCCAATTTCCACGAGCAGTACTTC. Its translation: CASSFSNFHEQYF.

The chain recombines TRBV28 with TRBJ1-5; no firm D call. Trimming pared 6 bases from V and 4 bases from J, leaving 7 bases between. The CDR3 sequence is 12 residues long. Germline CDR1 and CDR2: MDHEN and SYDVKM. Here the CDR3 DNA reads TGTGCCAGCAGAGCGCCTAATCAGCCCCAGCATTTT. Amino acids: CASRAPNQPQHF.

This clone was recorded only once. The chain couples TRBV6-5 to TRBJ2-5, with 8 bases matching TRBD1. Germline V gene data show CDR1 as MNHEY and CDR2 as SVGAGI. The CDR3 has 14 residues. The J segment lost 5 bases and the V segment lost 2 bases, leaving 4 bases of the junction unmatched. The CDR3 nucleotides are TGTGCCAGCAGTTACACGTACAGGGGGGAGACCCAGTACTTC. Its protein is CASSYTYRGETQYF.

The CDR3 sequence: CASSREGTGGGYEQYF. Here the CDR3 DNA reads TGCGCCAGCAGCAGGGAGGGGACAGGGGGCGGCTACGAGCAGTACTTC. The rearrangement links TRBV5-1 to TRBJ2-7; 12 bases map to TRBD1. This CDR3 has 16 residues. Trimming at V came to 4 bases and at J to 3 bases, leaving 8 bases not matched to a gene. Germline CDR1 and CDR2: SGHRS and YFSETQ.

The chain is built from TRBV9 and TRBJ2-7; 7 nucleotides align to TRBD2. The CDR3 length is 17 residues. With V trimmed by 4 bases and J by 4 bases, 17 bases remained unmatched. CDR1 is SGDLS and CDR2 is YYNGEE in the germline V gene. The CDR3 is CASSPSPAAGRTYEQYF. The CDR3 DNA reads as TGTGCCAGCAGCCCCTCACCGGCAGCGGGACGAACTTACGAGCAGTACTTC.

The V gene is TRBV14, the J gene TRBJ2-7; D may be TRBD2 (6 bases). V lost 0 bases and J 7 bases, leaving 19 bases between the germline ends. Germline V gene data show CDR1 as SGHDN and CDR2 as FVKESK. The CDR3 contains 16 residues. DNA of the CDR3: TGTGCCAGCAGCCAAGATTGGGAGCGGAGGGCGGATGAGCAGTACTTC. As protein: CASSQDWERRADEQYF.

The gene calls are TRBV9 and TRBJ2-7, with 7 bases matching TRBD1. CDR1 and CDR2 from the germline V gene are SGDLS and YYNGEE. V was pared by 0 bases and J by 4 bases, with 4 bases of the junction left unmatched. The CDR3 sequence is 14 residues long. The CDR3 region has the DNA TGTGCCAGCAGCGTAGCTAACAGGGGTTACGAGCAGTACTTC. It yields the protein CASSVANRGYEQYF.

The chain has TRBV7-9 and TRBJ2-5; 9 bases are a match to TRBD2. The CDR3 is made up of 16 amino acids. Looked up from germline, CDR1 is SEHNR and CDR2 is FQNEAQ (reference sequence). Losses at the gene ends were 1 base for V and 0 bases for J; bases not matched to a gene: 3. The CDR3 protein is CASSLDLAGNQETQYF. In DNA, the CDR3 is TGTGCCAGCAGCTTAGATCTAGCGGGGAACCAAGAGACCCAGTACTTC. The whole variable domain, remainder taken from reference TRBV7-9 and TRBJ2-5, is DTGVSQNPRHKITKRGQNVTFRCDPISEHNRLYWYRQTLGQGPEFLTYFQNEAQLEKSRLLSDRFSAERPKGSFSTLEIQRTEQGDSAMYLCASSLDLAGNQETQYFGPGTRLLVL.

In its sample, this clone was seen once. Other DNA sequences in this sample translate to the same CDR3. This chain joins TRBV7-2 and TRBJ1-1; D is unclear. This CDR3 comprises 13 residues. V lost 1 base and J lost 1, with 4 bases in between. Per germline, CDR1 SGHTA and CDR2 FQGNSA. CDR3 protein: CASSLDRNTEAFF. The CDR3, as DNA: TGTGCCAGCAGCTTAGACAGGAACACTGAAGCTTTCTTT. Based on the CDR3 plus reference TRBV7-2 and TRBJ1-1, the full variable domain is GAGVSQSPSNKVTEKGKDVELRCDPISGHTALYWYRQSLGQGLEFLIYFQGNSAPDKSGLPSDRFSAERTGGSVSTLTIQRTQQEDSAVYLCASSLDRNTEAFFGQGTRLTVV.

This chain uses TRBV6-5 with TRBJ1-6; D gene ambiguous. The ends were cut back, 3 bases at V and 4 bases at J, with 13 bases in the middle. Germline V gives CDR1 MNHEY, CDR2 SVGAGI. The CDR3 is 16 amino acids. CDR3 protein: CASSYSFWPYNSPLHF. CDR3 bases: TGTGCCAGCAGTTATTCATTTTGGCCTTATAATTCACCCCTCCACTTT.

The CDR3 nucleotides read TGTGCCAGCAGCTACGGCAGGGGTGCCGGGGAGCTGTTTTTT. Its translation is CASSYGRGAGELFF. The V gene is TRBV27, the J gene TRBJ2-2, with a tentative D call TRBD1 (6 bases). Germline V gene sequence: CDR1 MNHEY, CDR2 SMNVEV (reference sequence). V gave up 6 bases and J gave up 6 bases, with 14 bases separating them. This CDR3 is 14 amino acids long.

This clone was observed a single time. DNA of the CDR3: TGTGCCAGCAGCCAAGTATTGACTAGCGGCCCCTACGAGCAGTACTTC. Translation: CASSQVLTSGPYEQYF. The gene calls are TRBV4-2 and TRBJ2-7, with 9 bases that match TRBD2. The CDR3 covers 16 residues. Germline V lookup: CDR1 LGHNA, CDR2 YNFKEQ. V lost 1 base and J lost 2; bases outside the gene matches: 6.

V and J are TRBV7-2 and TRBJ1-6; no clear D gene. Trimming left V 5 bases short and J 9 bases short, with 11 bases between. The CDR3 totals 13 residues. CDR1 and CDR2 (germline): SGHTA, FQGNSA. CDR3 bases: TGTGCCAGCAGCCCCCGGACCTTTTCACCCCTCCACTTT. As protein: CASSPRTFSPLHF.

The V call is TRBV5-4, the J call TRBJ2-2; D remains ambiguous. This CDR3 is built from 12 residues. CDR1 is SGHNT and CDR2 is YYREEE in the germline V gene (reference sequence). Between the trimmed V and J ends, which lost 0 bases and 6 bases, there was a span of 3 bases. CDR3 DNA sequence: TGTGCCAGCAGCTTGGATTCCGGGGAGCTGTTTTTT. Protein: CASSLDSGELFF.

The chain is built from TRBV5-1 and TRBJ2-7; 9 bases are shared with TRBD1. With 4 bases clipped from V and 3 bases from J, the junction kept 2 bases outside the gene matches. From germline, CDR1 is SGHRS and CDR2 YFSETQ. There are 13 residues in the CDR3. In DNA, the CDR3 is TGCGCCAGCAGCGTGGACAGGGGCTACGAGCAGTACTTC. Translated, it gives CASSVDRGYEQYF.

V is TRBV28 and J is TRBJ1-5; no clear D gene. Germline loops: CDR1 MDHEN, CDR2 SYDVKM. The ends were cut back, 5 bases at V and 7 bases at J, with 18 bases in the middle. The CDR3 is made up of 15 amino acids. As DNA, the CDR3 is TGTGCCAGCAGTCCGGTGTCAGGTGGTGGCCAGCCCCAGCATTTT. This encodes CASSPVSGGGQPQHF.

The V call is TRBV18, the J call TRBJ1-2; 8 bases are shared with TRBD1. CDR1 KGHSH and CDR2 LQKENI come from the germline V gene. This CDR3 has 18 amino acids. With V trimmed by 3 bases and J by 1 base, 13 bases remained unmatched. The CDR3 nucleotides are TGTGCCAGCTCACCTCGCCCGCCAGGACAGGGTGGTAACTATGGCTACACCTTC. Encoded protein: CASSPRPPGQGGNYGYTF.

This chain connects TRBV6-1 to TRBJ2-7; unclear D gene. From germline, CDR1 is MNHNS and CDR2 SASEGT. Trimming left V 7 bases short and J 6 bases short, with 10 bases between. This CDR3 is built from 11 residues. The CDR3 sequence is CASIAPLEQYF. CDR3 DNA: TGTGCCAGCATAGCTCCTCTCGAGCAGTACTTC.

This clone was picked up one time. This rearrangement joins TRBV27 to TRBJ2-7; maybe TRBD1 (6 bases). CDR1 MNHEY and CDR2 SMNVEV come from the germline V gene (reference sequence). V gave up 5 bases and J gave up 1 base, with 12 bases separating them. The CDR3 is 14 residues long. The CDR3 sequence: CASSPDRRSYEQYF. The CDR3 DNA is TGTGCCAGCAGTCCCGACAGGCGGTCCTACGAGCAGTACTTC.

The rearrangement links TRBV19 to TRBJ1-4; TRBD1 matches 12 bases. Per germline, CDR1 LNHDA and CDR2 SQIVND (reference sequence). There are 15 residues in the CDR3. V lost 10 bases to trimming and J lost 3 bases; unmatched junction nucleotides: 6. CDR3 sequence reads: CATRDRGQSNEKLFF. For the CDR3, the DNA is TGTGCCACTCGGGACAGGGGGCAGTCTAATGAAAAACTGTTTTTT.

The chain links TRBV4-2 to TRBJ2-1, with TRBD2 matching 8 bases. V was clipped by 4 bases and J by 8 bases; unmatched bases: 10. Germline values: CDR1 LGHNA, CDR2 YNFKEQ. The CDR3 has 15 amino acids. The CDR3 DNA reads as TGTGCCAGCAGCCCAAGCGGGAGATTTTTAGATGAGCAGTTCTTC. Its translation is CASSPSGRFLDEQFF.